The 13 T cell receptor beta chains given below trace back to one sample, sequenced in a study of blood T cell repertoires in COVID-19. The protocol was immunoSEQ multiplex PCR, while the TCRdb copy is restricted to in-frame clones and leaves out a portion. This sample yields under 200,000 clones, of which 70% to 85% are seen a single time; about 5% belongs to the top ten. Sequenced material: PBMCs or T cells enriched from blood (not recorded which). These receptors all come from a woman aged 55-69 years with acute COVID-19.

V is TRBV27 and J is TRBJ2-4; D is unresolved. The V and J ends lost 8 bases and 0 bases respectively, with 14 bases between them. The CDR3 is made up of 15 amino acids. The germline gives CDR1 MNHEY, CDR2 SMNVEV (reference sequence). Here the CDR3 reads CASADSQLAKNIQYF. The DNA of the CDR3 is TGTGCCAGCGCTGACTCGCAACTAGCCAAAAACATTCAGTACTTC.

V gene TRBV30 combines with J gene TRBJ2-5; tentative D call: TRBD1 (5 bases). Deletions cut 3 bases from V and 3 bases from J, with 14 bases between. Germline CDR1 reads GTSNPN; CDR2 reads SVGIG (reference sequence). This CDR3 spans 14 amino acids. CDR3 residues: CAWSFGRGEETQYF. In DNA, the CDR3 is TGTGCCTGGAGCTTTGGAAGGGGCGAAGAGACCCAGTACTTC.

V gene TRBV11-3 combines with J gene TRBJ2-3; 8 bases agree with TRBD2. Losses at the gene ends were 5 bases for V and 3 bases for J; bases not matched to a gene: 13. CDR3 length equals 17 residues. Looked up from germline, CDR1 is SGHNT and CDR2 is YENEEA. CDR3 protein: CASSPGVAGHSTDTQYF. CDR3 DNA: TGTGCCAGCAGCCCCGGGGTAGCGGGACACTCTACAGATACGCAGTATTTT.

The chain uses TRBV7-7 and TRBJ2-5; weak D call: TRBD1 (6 bases). The germline V gene has CDR1 SSHAT and CDR2 FNYEAQ (reference sequence). CDR3 size: 14 residues. The V and J ends lost 5 bases and 2 bases respectively, with 12 bases between them. CDR3 protein: CASSAGTNQETQYF. The CDR3 bases are TGTGCCAGCAGCGCCGGGACAAATCAAGAGACCCAGTACTTC.

The chain joins TRBV4-1 to TRBJ1-2; D is unresolved. Trimming took off 3 bases at V and 4 bases at J, with 12 bases between the two ends. Per germline, CDR1 MGHRA and CDR2 YSYEKL. This CDR3 is built from 14 residues. CDR3: CASSHLGSGYGYTF. Here the CDR3 DNA reads TGCGCCAGCAGCCACCTCGGTAGTGGCTATGGCTACACCTTC.

As concerns this clone: Other DNA sequences from this sample encode an identical CDR3 as well. This chain uses TRBV18 with TRBJ2-7; TRBD2 is a possible D gene (5 bases). V lost 2 bases, J lost 3 bases, and 5 bases lay in between. The CDR3 runs to 12 residues. Germline CDR1 is KGHSH and CDR2 is LQKENI. The CDR3 loop is CASSPEGYEQYF. The CDR3 nucleotides read TGTGCCAGCTCACCAGAGGGCTACGAGCAGTACTTC.

This clone came up a few times. The rearrangement links TRBV5-1 to TRBJ1-3; D might be TRBD1 (6 bases). This CDR3 has 17 residues. Germline V gene lookup returns CDR1 SGHRS and CDR2 YFSETQ. V was shortened by 4 bases and J by 1 base, with 18 bases between the two germline ends. The chain's CDR3 is CASSPYRVKGSGNTIYF. The CDR3, as DNA: TGCGCCAGCAGCCCTTACAGGGTGAAGGGATCTGGAAACACCATATATTTT.

The count of this clone is one. The V gene is TRBV15, the J gene TRBJ2-5; 13 nucleotides line up with TRBD2. The germline V gene encodes CDR1 LNHNV and CDR2 YYDKDF (reference sequence). V trimming: 1 base; J trimming: 5 bases; junction bases outside the gene matches: 4. The CDR3 has 16 amino acids. The CDR3 DNA follows: TGTGCCACCAGCAGAGGGACTAGCGGGAGTACGGAGACCCAGTACTTC. It specifies CATSRGTSGSTETQYF.

V is TRBV18 and J is TRBJ2-1; D perhaps matches TRBD2 (6 bases). The CDR3 is 17 amino acids. Trimming left V 0 bases short and J 7 bases short, with 19 bases between. CDR1 and CDR2 (germline): KGHSH, LQKENI. The CDR3 DNA sequence: TGTGCCAGCTCACCACCGATCGGGGGAAGGGGTGGGAATGAGCAGTTCTTC. Residues: CASSPPIGGRGGNEQFF.

The chain joins TRBV2 to TRBJ1-2; D ambiguous. The CDR3 runs 13 residues. Germline V gene lookup returns CDR1 SNHLY and CDR2 FYNNEI. Trimming removed 3 bases at V and 2 bases at J, with 7 bases between. The CDR3, as DNA: TGTGCCAGCAGTGACCGGGTGAACTATGGCTACACCTTC. It yields the protein CASSDRVNYGYTF.

The chain links TRBV5-1 to TRBJ2-5, with 8 positions matching TRBD1. Trimming removed 6 bases from V and 5 bases from J; junction bases left unmatched: 9. CDR1 SGHRS and CDR2 YFSETQ come from the germline V gene. CDR3 length: 14 amino acids. This CDR3 is CASIKGQAGETQYF. CDR3 nucleotides: TGCGCCAGCATAAAGGGACAGGCGGGTGAGACCCAGTACTTC.

The chain combines TRBV3-1 (or the pseudogene TRBV3-2) with TRBJ1-4; TRBD1 aligns across 8 bases. The V gene end was trimmed by 4 bases and the J gene end by 7 bases; junction bases not matched to a gene: 8. The CDR3 length is 15 residues. CDR1 is LGHDT and CDR2 is YNNKEL in the germline V gene (reference sequence). CDR3 DNA sequence: TGTGCCAGCAGCCCCCGACAGGGGCGCTCTGAAAAACTGTTTTTT. This translates into CASSPRQGRSEKLFF.

The chain employs TRBV5-1 and TRBJ2-1, with 7 nucleotides matching TRBD1. The length of the CDR3 is 16 residues. The germline gives CDR1 SGHRS, CDR2 YFSETQ. V lost 0 bases, J lost 0 bases, and 3 bases stayed unmatched. CDR3 coding DNA: TGCGCCAGCAGCTTGGCGGGACAGAGCTCCTACAATGAGCAGTTCTTC. This encodes CASSLAGQSSYNEQFF.